The clone carrying this TCR beta chain came up a few times. Its antigen is unidentified. Germline-derived CDR1 and CDR2 are SGHTA and FQGNSA. The V segment lost 4 bases and the J segment 6 bases; nucleotides outside the gene matches: 4. This CDR3 is built from 15 residues. These data belong to a study of T cell repertoires in cytomegalovirus infection. Study background: Shared public TCR beta signatures pointed to both CMV infection and a matching HLA type. Findings of the study overall: Summed frequency of public TCR beta families distinguished CMV carriers with the relevant HLA.

TCRdb re-called the reads with MiXCR, one entry per CDR3 protein. Counted here are nearly 700,000 distinct CDR3 sequences, 30% to 40% occurring once; the ten biggest clones make up about 18%. Specimen: cultured PBMCs, collected from culture after CMV antigen stimulation. The rearrangement links TRBV7-2 to TRBJ2-3, with TRBD2 matching over 13 bases. The TCR originated in a human donor in good health (CMV status not recorded). Some clones in this sample may be carry-over from other donors' samples. The CDR3 sequence: CASSSGLAGVDTQYF. Here the CDR3 DNA reads TGTGCCAGCAGCTCTGGACTAGCGGGAGTGGATACGCAGTATTTT.